This T cell receptor (beta chain) was obtained from a study of T cell repertoires in cytomegalovirus infection. Study context: Indicated by public TCR beta signatures were CMV infection and matching HLA type.

Via MiXCR, TCRdb re-called the reads, giving one row per CDR3 protein. The sample has about 130,000 distinct CDR3 sequences, 7% to 9.5% seen once. This clonotype was found many times. The CDR3 is 17 amino acids. The V segment lost 5 bases and the J segment 5 bases; nucleotides outside the gene matches: 9. From germline, CDR1 is SEHNR and CDR2 FQNEAQ (reference sequence). The sample was PBMCs. The clonotype comes from a human donor in good health (CMV status not recorded). Some clones in this sample may be carry-over from other donors' samples. This chain joins TRBV7-9 and TRBJ2-5; the match to TRBD2 covers 15 bases. The CDR3 nucleotides read TGTGCCAGCAGCCCCAGGACTAGCGGGGGGGGCCAGGAGACCCAGTACTTC. Its translation: CASSPRTSGGGQETQYF.